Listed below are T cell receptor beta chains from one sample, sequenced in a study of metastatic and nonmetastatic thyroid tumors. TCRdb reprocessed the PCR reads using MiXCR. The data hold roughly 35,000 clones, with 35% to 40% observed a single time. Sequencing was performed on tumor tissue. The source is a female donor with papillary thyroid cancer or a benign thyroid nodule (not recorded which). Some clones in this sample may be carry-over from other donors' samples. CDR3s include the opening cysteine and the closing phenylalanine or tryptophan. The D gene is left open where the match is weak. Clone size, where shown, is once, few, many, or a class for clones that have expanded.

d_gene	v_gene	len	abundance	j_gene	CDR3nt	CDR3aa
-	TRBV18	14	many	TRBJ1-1	TGTGCCAGCTCTTTCGAGAGTGAGGGAACTGAAGCTTTCTTT	CASSFESEGTEAFF
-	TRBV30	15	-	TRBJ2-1	TGTGCCTGGACCAACACAGGGATATCCTACAATGAGCAGTTCTTC	CAWTNTGISYNEQFF
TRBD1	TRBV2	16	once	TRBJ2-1	TGTGCCAGCAGTGAAGCGCACGGACAGGGTTACAATGAGCAGTTCTTC	CASSEAHGQGYNEQFF
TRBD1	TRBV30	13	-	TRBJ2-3	TGTGCCTGGAGTCGGGACAGTTTGGATACGCAGTATTTT	CAWSRDSLDTQYF
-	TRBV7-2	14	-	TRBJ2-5	TGTGCCAGCAGCTTAAGGCAGGGGCTTGAGACCCAGTACTTC	CASSLRQGLETQYF
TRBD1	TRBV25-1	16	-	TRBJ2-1	TGTGCCAGCAGTGATAACGACAGGGGGCCCTACAATGAGCAGTTCTTC	CASSDNDRGPYNEQFF
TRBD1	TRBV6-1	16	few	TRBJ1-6	TGTGCCAGCAGTGTTGAGTCGGGACAGGGTAATTCACCCCTCCACTTT	CASSVESGQGNSPLHF
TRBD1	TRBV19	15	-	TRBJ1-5	TGTGCCACCCAGACAGGGGAGTACAGCAATCAGCCCCAGCATTTT	CATQTGEYSNQPQHF
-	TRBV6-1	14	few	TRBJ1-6	TGTGCCAGCACCTCTGGGGACCTCGCTTCACCCCTCCACTTT	CASTSGDLASPLHF
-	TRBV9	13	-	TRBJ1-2	TGTGCCAGCAGCGGAGGGATAGGCTATGGCTACACCTTC	CASSGGIGYGYTF
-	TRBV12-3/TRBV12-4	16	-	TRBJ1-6	TGTGCCAGCAGTTTAATAAGGGGTCGGGTAGGCTCACCCCTCCACTTT	CASSLIRGRVGSPLHF
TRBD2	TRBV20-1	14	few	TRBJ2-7	TGCAGTGCTAGCACGGGGGGGTCCCTATTTGAGCAGTACTTC	CSASTGGSLFEQYF
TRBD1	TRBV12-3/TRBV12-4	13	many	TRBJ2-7	TGTGCCAGCAGTGGGACAGCCTTCTACGAGCAGTACTTC	CASSGTAFYEQYF
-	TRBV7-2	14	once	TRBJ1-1	TGTGCCAGCAGCTCGTTCAGGGGAAGCACTGAAGCTTTCTTT	CASSSFRGSTEAFF
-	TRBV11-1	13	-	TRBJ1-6	TGTGCCAGCAGCCCAGGGGACCGACGAAACCTCCACTTT	CASSPGDRRNLHF
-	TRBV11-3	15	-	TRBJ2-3	TGTGCCAGCAGCGAGACGGACGGAAATTTCGGTACGCAGTATTTT	CASSETDGNFGTQYF
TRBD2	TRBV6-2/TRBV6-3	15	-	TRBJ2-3	TGTGCCAGCAGCCGGGGACTAGCGGAGACAGATACGCAGTATTTT	CASSRGLAETDTQYF
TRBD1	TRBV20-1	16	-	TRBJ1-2	TGCAGTGCCCAGATGGCTTCTCCGGGACAGCTATATGGCTACACCTTC	CSAQMASPGQLYGYTF
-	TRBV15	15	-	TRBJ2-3	TGTGCCACCAGCAGAGATAGAGCAGGGAGGGATACGCAGTATTTT	CATSRDRAGRDTQYF
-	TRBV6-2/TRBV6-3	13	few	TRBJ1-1	TGTGCCAGCAGTCTACGGACGGTTACTGAAGCTTTCTTT	CASSLRTVTEAFF
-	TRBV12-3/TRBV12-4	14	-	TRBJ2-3	TGTGCCAGCAGAGTTCGGGAAACCACAGATACGCAGTATTTT	CASRVRETTDTQYF
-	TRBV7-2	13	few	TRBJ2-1	TGTGCCAGCAGCTCGGGACTCCGCAATGAGCAGTTCTTC	CASSSGLRNEQFF
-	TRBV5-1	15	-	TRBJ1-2	TGCGCCAGCAGCTTCATTGAGGAGGGGAACTATGGCTACACCTTC	CASSFIEEGNYGYTF
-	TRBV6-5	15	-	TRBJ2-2	TGTGCCAGCAGTTCGAACCCGTATAGCACCGGGGAGCTGTTTTTT	CASSSNPYSTGELFF
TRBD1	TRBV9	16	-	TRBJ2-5	TGTGCCAGCAGCGTGGGGACAGGGGGATTTCGGGAGACCCAGTACTTC	CASSVGTGGFRETQYF
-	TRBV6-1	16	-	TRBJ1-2	TGTGCCAGCAGACCCCAACCCACGGGATGGACTTATGGCTACACCTTC	CASRPQPTGWTYGYTF
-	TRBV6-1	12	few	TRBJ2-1	TGTGCCAGCAGGAACCACCTACGAGAGCAGTTCTTC	CASRNHLREQFF
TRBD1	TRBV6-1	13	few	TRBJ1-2	TGTGCCAGCAGGATTACAGGGGACGCTGGCTACACCTTC	CASRITGDAGYTF
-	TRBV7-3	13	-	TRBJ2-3	TGTGCCAGCAGCAAATCTAGCACAGATACGCAGTATTTT	CASSKSSTDTQYF
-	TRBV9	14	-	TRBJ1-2	TGTGCCAGCAGCTCCTCCTGGGGGAACTATGGCTACACCTTC	CASSSSWGNYGYTF
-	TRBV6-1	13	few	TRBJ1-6	TGTGCCAGCCACTACAGGGAATATTCACCCCTCCACTTT	CASHYREYSPLHF
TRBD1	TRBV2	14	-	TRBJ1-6	TGTGCCAGCAGCCCGGGACAGGGTGGCCGGCCCCTCCACTTT	CASSPGQGGRPLHF
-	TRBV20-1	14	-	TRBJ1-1	TGCAGTGCTAGGATAACAGTCATGAACACTGAAGCTTTCTTT	CSARITVMNTEAFF
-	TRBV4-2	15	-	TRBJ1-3	TGTGCCAGCAGCCAAGCCAGGGTAGATGGAAACACCATATATTTT	CASSQARVDGNTIYF
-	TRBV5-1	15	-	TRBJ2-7	TGCGCCAGCAGCTCGAGTTTATGGGGGACCTACGAGCAGTACTTC	CASSSSLWGTYEQYF
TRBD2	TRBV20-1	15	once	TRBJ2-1	TGCAGTGCTAGTCCACTAGCGGGGGGGCACAATGAGCAGTTCTTC	CSASPLAGGHNEQFF
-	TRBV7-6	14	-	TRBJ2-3	TGTGCCAGCAGCTTAAGGTCGAACACAGATACGCAGTATTTT	CASSLRSNTDTQYF
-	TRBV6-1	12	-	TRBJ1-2	TGTGCCAGCAGACTGGACGGCAGTGGCTACACCTTC	CASRLDGSGYTF
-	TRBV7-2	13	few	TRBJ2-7	TGTGCCAGCAGCTTAGCGCCGGGCTACGAGCAGTACTTC	CASSLAPGYEQYF
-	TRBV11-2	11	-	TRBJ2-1	TGTGCCAGCTGGGGATACAATGAGCAGTTCTTC	CASWGYNEQFF
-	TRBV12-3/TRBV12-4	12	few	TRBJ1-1	TGTGCCAGTAATAGAATGAACACTGAAGCTTTCTTT	CASNRMNTEAFF
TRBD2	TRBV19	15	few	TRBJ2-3	TGTGCCAGTCGCCCCTTGGCGGGGGAAAGTGATACGCAGTATTTT	CASRPLAGESDTQYF
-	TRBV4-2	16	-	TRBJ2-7	TGTGCCAGCAGCCAAGTGGCAGGGTATGAATCCTACGAGCAGTACTTC	CASSQVAGYESYEQYF
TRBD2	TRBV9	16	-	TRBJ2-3	TGTGCCAGCAGCCCGAGGACTAGCGGGGGCCGGGATACGCAGTATTTT	CASSPRTSGGRDTQYF
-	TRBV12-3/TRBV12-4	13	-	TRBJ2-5	TGTGCCAGCAGTTTAGGCAGCCAAGAGACCCAGTACTTC	CASSLGSQETQYF
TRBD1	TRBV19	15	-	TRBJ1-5	TGTGCCAGTAGCCCTGAGGACAGGGGCAATCAGCCCCAGCATTTT	CASSPEDRGNQPQHF
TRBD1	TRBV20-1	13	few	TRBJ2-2	TGCAGTGCTAGGGACAGGGTGGTCGGGGAGCTGTTTTTT	CSARDRVVGELFF
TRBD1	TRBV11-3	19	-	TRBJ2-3	TGTGCCAGCAGCTTAGTCACCTCAAAGACAGGGGCGAGCACAGATACGCAGTATTTT	CASSLVTSKTGASTDTQYF
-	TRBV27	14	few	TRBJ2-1	TGTGCCAGCCGGGGGGCGAACTACTACAATGAGCAGTTCTTC	CASRGANYYNEQFF
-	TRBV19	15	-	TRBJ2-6	TGTGCCAGTTGGGACCCCATATCTGGGGCCAACGTCCTGACTTTC	CASWDPISGANVLTF
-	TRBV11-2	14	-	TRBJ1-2	TGTGCCAGCAGCTTGGGCTCAGGGTGGTCTGGCTACACCTTC	CASSLGSGWSGYTF
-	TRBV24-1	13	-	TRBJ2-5	TGTGCCACCAGTGCCGGGACTTCGGAGACCCAGTACTTC	CATSAGTSETQYF
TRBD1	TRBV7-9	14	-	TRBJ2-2	TGTGCCAGCAGCTGGGACAGAAGCACCGGGGAGCTGTTTTTT	CASSWDRSTGELFF
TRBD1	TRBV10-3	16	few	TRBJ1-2	TGTGCCATCAGTCAAGGACAGGGGATCGCTAACTATGGCTACACCTTC	CAISQGQGIANYGYTF
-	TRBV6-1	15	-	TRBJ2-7	TGTGCCAGCAGACCGAGACTGGGGGCAGGGTACGAGCAGTACTTC	CASRPRLGAGYEQYF
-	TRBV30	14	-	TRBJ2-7	TGTGCCTCAACGTTTGGGGATCGGTCCTACGAGCAGTACTTC	CASTFGDRSYEQYF
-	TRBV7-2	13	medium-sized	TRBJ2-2	TGTGCCAGCAGCCTTAGCGTCGGCGGGGAGCTGTTTTTT	CASSLSVGGELFF
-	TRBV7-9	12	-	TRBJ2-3	TGTGCCAGCAGCTTCCACACAGATACGCAGTATTTT	CASSFHTDTQYF